This T cell receptor (beta chain) appears in the sequencing data of a study of T cell responses to AZD1222 COVID-19 vaccine. Of note for this clone: The antigen is undetermined.

Germline loops: CDR1 SNHLY, CDR2 FYNNEI. V was cut by 0 bases and J by 4 bases, with 10 bases left in between. This CDR3 has 15 amino acids. Findings and caveats of the study: Baseline seropositives among AZD1222 recipients totaled only five or six.

Sequencing was performed with immunoSEQ multiplex PCR; in TCRdb, only in-frame clones are kept and a portion is missing. The profile shows 100,000 to 150,000 clones, about 85% of them singletons. This TCR came from an adult in good health. This material consisted of peripheral blood, taken on day 0 of AZD1222 vaccination. The chain is built from TRBV2 and TRBJ1-3; D is unresolved. CDR3 sequence: CASSEARTGGNTIYF. CDR3 coding DNA: TGTGCCAGCAGTGAAGCGCGGACGGGCGGAAACACCATATATTTT.